These 13 T cell receptor beta chains originate from one sample sequenced in a study of Ad26.COV2.S vaccination and SARS-CoV-2 variants. TCRdb's table, derived via immunoSEQ multiplex PCR, lists solely in-frame clones and lacks some. The repertoire includes approximately 410,000 clones, around 92% of them detected once, and less than 2% sits in the top ten. The treatment was: 15 to 20 received Ad26.COV2.S at low or high dose, single or two shots; roughly 5 received placebo; per-sample allocation not given. Sampling took place 63 days after the first vaccine or placebo injection. The source material was peripheral blood, sampled in a trial of Ad26.COV2.S vaccine versus placebo. Source of these receptors: a person between 18 and 65 years old who received the Ad26.COV2.S COVID-19 vaccine or a placebo.

This clone appeared a single time. This rearrangement joins TRBV28 to TRBJ1-5, with TRBD1 as a possible D gene (6 bases). V lost 1 base, J lost 5 bases, and 21 bases lay in between. CDR3 length: 18 amino acids. The germline V gene has CDR1 MDHEN and CDR2 SYDVKM. The CDR3 reads CASSLFSILGARDQPQHF. In DNA form, the CDR3 reads TGTGCCAGCAGTTTATTTTCTATCTTGGGGGCCCGCGATCAGCCCCAGCATTTT.

This clone was observed once. This chain connects TRBV27 to TRBJ1-2; the D is unclear. V was shortened by 6 bases and J by 5 bases, with 13 bases between the two germline ends. Germline lookup yields CDR1 MNHEY and CDR2 SMNVEV (reference sequence). CDR3 size: 13 residues. The CDR3 DNA reads TGTGCCAGCAGGCTCGGTCAGTGGTATGGCTACACCTTC. Its protein product is CASRLGQWYGYTF.

The V gene is TRBV11-2, the J gene TRBJ2-1; D is ambiguous. V gave up 0 bases and J gave up 10 bases, with 7 bases separating them. The CDR3 is made up of 12 amino acids. Germline V lookup: CDR1 SGHAT, CDR2 FQNNGV. The CDR3: CASSLDVGEQFF. The CDR3 DNA is TGTGCCAGCAGCTTAGACGTCGGGGAGCAGTTCTTC.

The chain is built from TRBV12-5 and TRBJ2-4, with 8 bases lining up with TRBD1. The CDR3 has 17 amino acids. CDR1 LGHNT and CDR2 FRNRAP come from the germline V gene. The trim removed 7 bases at V and 0 bases at J, leaving 11 bases unmatched. The CDR3 bases are TGTGCTAGTGCCCCAGGGACAGGAAACCTAGCCAAAAACATTCAGTACTTC. It encodes CASAPGTGNLAKNIQYF.

This clone occurred once. In DNA form, the CDR3 reads TGTGCCAGCTCACCACAGGGGACAGCGGAGAACACTGAAGCTTTCTTT. The encoded protein is CASSPQGTAENTEAFF. J is TRBJ1-1 and V is TRBV18; 7 positions match TRBD1. Germline assignment: CDR1 KGHSH and CDR2 LQKENI. This CDR3 region has 16 residues. J gave up 1 base and V 1 base, and 6 bases lay outside the gene matches.

The chain links TRBV29-1 to TRBJ1-2, with D possibly matching TRBD1 (6 bases). CDR3 length: 11 amino acids. Between the trimmed V and J ends, which lost 7 bases and 7 bases, there was a span of 13 bases. Looked up from germline, CDR1 is SQVTM and CDR2 is ANQGSEA. CDR3 DNA sequence: TGCAGCGCCCCCGGGACAAGTGGCTACACCTTC. This sequence encodes CSAPGTSGYTF.

The chain joins TRBV7-2 to TRBJ2-5, with D perhaps matching TRBD1 or TRBD2 (5 bases each). This CDR3 region has 15 residues. Germline lookup yields CDR1 SGHTA and CDR2 FQGNSA. Between the trimmed V and J ends, which lost 3 bases and 7 bases, there was a span of 18 bases. CDR3 sequence reads: CASSFWGTAERTQYF. CDR3 bases: TGTGCCAGCAGCTTTTGGGGGACGGCAGAAAGGACCCAGTACTTC.

This chain joins TRBV7-6 and TRBJ2-1, with TRBD2 identical over 7 bases. This CDR3 contains 15 residues. V lost 5 bases and J lost 2; bases outside the gene matches: 6. Germline lookup yields CDR1 SGHVS and CDR2 FNYEAQ. The CDR3 region is CASSQSGTTYNEQFF. The CDR3 DNA reads as TGTGCCAGCAGCCAGAGTGGGACTACCTACAATGAGCAGTTCTTC.

The V call is TRBV6-5, the J call TRBJ1-1; 7 bases align to TRBD1. The CDR3 covers 15 residues. V dropped 6 bases and J dropped 0; count of bases not matched to a gene: 7. Germline CDR1 and CDR2: MNHEY and SVGAGI. The CDR3 region is CASRGGDSLNTEAFF. DNA of the CDR3: TGTGCCAGCAGGGGGGGGGACAGTCTGAACACTGAAGCTTTCTTT.

V is TRBV4-3 and J is TRBJ2-3; 7 nucleotides match TRBD1. The trim removed 3 bases at V and 5 bases at J, leaving 17 bases unmatched. Germline assignment: CDR1 LGHNA and CDR2 YSLEER. The length of the CDR3 is 18 residues. The CDR3 spells CASSQVATGASRRDTQYF. The CDR3 nucleotides read TGCGCCAGCAGCCAGGTAGCAACAGGGGCATCCAGGAGAGATACGCAGTATTTT.

This clone was detected a few times. The chain uses TRBV7-2 and TRBJ2-7; D not resolved. The CDR3 contains 13 residues. In germline, CDR1 is SGHTA, CDR2 FQGNSA. V was shortened by 1 base and J by 2 bases, with 6 bases between the two germline ends. The CDR3 is CASSLGVPYEQYF. The CDR3 DNA reads TGTGCCAGCAGCTTAGGGGTACCCTACGAGCAGTACTTC.

The CDR3 region has the DNA TGTGCCAGCAGTTTAGACAGGGGGAGTAATCAGCCCCAGCATTTT. Its translation is CASSLDRGSNQPQHF. The rearrangement uses TRBV5-8 and TRBJ1-5, with 9 positions matching TRBD1. The CDR3 contains 15 residues. CDR1 and CDR2 from the germline V gene are SGHTS and YDEGEE. With V trimmed by 5 bases and J by 4 bases, 7 bases remained unmatched. Supplemented by reference TRBV5-8 and TRBJ1-5, the full variable domain reads EAGVTQSPTHLIKTRGQQATLRCSPISGHTSVYWYQQALGLGLQFLLWYDEGEERNRGNFPPRFSGRQFPNYSSELNVNALELEDSALYLCASSLDRGSNQPQHFGDGTRLSIL.

V gene TRBV30 combines with J gene TRBJ1-5, with D hard to call. Germline CDR1 is GTSNPN and CDR2 is SVGIG (reference sequence). There are 13 residues in the CDR3. V lost 0 bases, J lost 7 bases, and 10 bases lay in between. The DNA for the CDR3 is TGTGCCTGGAGTGTACGTGGAAGGCAGCCCCAGCATTTT. It specifies CAWSVRGRQPQHF.